These T cell receptor beta chains were read from a single sample in a study of cytomegalovirus exposure and HLA in healthy donors. Here immunoSEQ multiplex PCR was the method, and the copy in TCRdb shows in-frame clones only, minus some. This sample has approximately 180,000 clones, with approximately 86% found just once. The specimen sequenced was PBMCs. The origin of the receptors is a young man in good health and CMV-seropositive. CDR3s include the opening cysteine and the closing phenylalanine or tryptophan. D genes are given only for firm matches. Size is omitted from some rows. Given values are once, few, many or a class for expanded clones.

d_gene,abundance,v_gene,j_gene,CDR3aa,CDR3nt
TRBD2,-,TRBV6-5,TRBJ2-5,CASSKLGGWETQYF,TGTGCCAGCAGCAAACTGGGGGGGTGGGAGACCCAGTACTTC
TRBD2,-,TRBV27,TRBJ2-3,CASSSLAGVIDTQYF,TGTGCCAGCAGTTCTCTAGCGGGAGTAATAGATACGCAGTATTTT
-,once,TRBV4-3,TRBJ1-2,CASSQTIQGRGGYTF,TGCGCCAGCAGCCAGACTATACAGGGTAGGGGCGGCTACACCTTC
TRBD2,-,TRBV15,TRBJ2-3,CATSRDRSGTRTNTQYF,TGTGCCACCAGCAGGGACCGTAGCGGGACCCGCACAAATACGCAGTATTTT
-,-,TRBV9,TRBJ1-6,CASSFPSTGSYNSPLHF,TGTGCCAGCAGCTTCCCTTCGACGGGCTCCTATAATTCACCCCTCCACTTT
-,-,TRBV7-9,TRBJ2-7,CASSLATDYEQYF,TGTGCCAGCAGCTTGGCCACCGACTACGAGCAGTACTTC
-,-,TRBV5-1,TRBJ2-7,CASSLDVGGQYEQYF,TGCGCCAGCAGCTTGGACGTAGGCGGCCAGTACGAGCAGTACTTC
TRBD2,-,TRBV5-1,TRBJ2-2,CASSPEGLAGPANTGELFF,TGCGCCAGCAGCCCGGAGGGACTAGCGGGACCGGCGAACACCGGGGAGCTGTTTTTT
-,few,TRBV29-1,TRBJ2-3,CSVEGARGSPTGTDTQYF,TGCAGCGTTGAAGGAGCCAGGGGCAGTCCCACAGGCACAGATACGCAGTATTTT
TRBD2,-,TRBV7-3,TRBJ2-5,CASSLSSGGAGTQYF,TGTGCCAGCAGCTTATCTAGCGGGGGGGCGGGGACCCAGTACTTC
TRBD1,-,TRBV11-2,TRBJ1-2,CASSLYRGRDGYTF,TGTGCCAGCAGCTTATACAGGGGAAGAGATGGCTACACCTTC
TRBD2,-,TRBV7-2,TRBJ2-1,CASSWTSGTSYNEQFF,TGTGCCAGCAGCTGGACTAGCGGGACTTCCTACAATGAGCAGTTCTTC
-,-,TRBV5-5,TRBJ1-1,CASSLAVSPNRAEAFF,TGTGCCAGCAGCTTGGCCGTCTCTCCGAACAGGGCTGAGGCTTTCTTT
-,-,TRBV23-1,TRBJ2-7,CASSQSSSYEQYF,TGCGCCAGCAGTCAATCGAGCTCCTACGAGCAGTACTTC
TRBD1,-,TRBV5-1,TRBJ2-3,CASSLGQGRDTQYF,TGCGCCAGCAGCCTAGGACAGGGGAGGGATACGCAGTATTTT
TRBD2,-,TRBV28,TRBJ2-7,CASSFSYGLATSYEQYF,TGTGCCAGCAGTTTTTCGTACGGACTAGCGACCTCCTACGAGCAGTACTTC
TRBD1,-,TRBV6-6,TRBJ2-5,CASSTQGRETQYF,TGTGCCAGCAGCACACAGGGGCGGGAGACCCAGTACTTC
TRBD1,-,TRBV27,TRBJ2-1,CASTLGQGWNEQFF,TGTGCCAGCACCTTGGGACAGGGATGGAATGAGCAGTTCTTC
TRBD1,-,TRBV28,TRBJ2-7,CASSLVGQGHSYEQYF,TGTGCCAGCAGTTTGGTGGGACAGGGGCACTCCTACGAGCAGTACTTC
-,few,TRBV10-3,TRBJ2-7,CAISVSTTDYEQYF,TGTGCCATCAGTGTTTCGACGACTGACTACGAGCAGTACTTC
-,-,TRBV27,TRBJ2-3,CASSSGRSDTQYF,TGTGCCAGCAGTTCAGGAAGATCAGATACGCAGTATTTT
-,-,TRBV4-2,TRBJ1-3,CASSQLEATGNTIYF,TGTGCCAGCAGCCAACTCGAGGCTACTGGAAACACCATATATTTT
TRBD2,once,TRBV5-1,TRBJ2-1,CASRLAGGDHNEQFF,TGCGCCAGCAGATTAGCGGGGGGGGACCATAATGAGCAGTTCTTC
TRBD2,-,TRBV6-6,TRBJ2-7,CASSRLAGASYEQYF,TGTGCCAGCAGCCGCCTAGCGGGAGCCTCCTACGAGCAGTACTTC
-,few,TRBV29-1,TRBJ2-2,CSVSDGHFTGELFF,TGCAGCGTTTCAGACGGACATTTCACCGGGGAGCTGTTTTTT
TRBD2,-,TRBV4-3,TRBJ2-2,CASSQGIAGNTGELFF,TGCGCCAGCAGCCAAGGGATAGCGGGGAACACCGGGGAGCTGTTTTTT
-,-,TRBV20-1,TRBJ1-2,CSATAPGGYTF,TGCAGTGCTACAGCTCCGGGGGGCTACACCTTC
-,-,TRBV28,TRBJ2-7,CASSHPSYEQYF,TGTGCCAGCAGCCATCCCTCCTACGAGCAGTACTTC
-,-,TRBV5-8,TRBJ1-5,CATAFGGSGNQPQHF,TGTGCCACTGCTTTTGGCGGTTCAGGCAATCAGCCCCAGCATTTT
TRBD1,-,TRBV5-8,TRBJ2-7,CASSLLPLGTGSDLDEQYF,TGTGCCAGCAGCTTGCTTCCACTGGGGACAGGGAGCGATCTGGACGAGCAGTACTTC
-,-,TRBV19,TRBJ1-5,CASTPDREPNQPQHF,TGTGCCAGTACTCCGGACCGGGAGCCCAATCAGCCCCAGCATTTT
-,-,TRBV9,TRBJ2-7,CASSDGGRQVHEQYF,TGTGCCAGCAGCGATGGAGGCCGGCAGGTCCACGAGCAGTACTTC
TRBD2,-,TRBV9,TRBJ2-3,CASGGGGALDRDTQYF,TGTGCCAGCGGGGGCGGGGGGGCTCTTGATAGAGATACGCAGTATTTT
TRBD2,-,TRBV11-2,TRBJ2-3,CASSFFSGVADTQYF,TGTGCCAGCAGCTTTTTCAGCGGGGTCGCAGATACGCAGTATTTT
-,few,TRBV7-2,TRBJ1-1,CASSLDVRNTEAFF,TGTGCCAGCAGCTTAGATGTCAGGAACACTGAAGCTTTCTTT
-,-,TRBV9,TRBJ2-1,CASSDPETNSYNEQFF,TGTGCCAGCAGCGACCCCGAGACAAACTCCTACAATGAGCAGTTCTTC
-,-,TRBV5-6,TRBJ1-2,CASSWRGVPTYGYTF,TGTGCCAGCAGCTGGCGGGGCGTCCCCACCTATGGCTACACCTTC
-,-,TRBV7-3,TRBJ2-7,CASSRRGRDEQYF,TGTGCCAGCAGCCGCCGAGGTCGTGACGAGCAGTACTTC
-,-,TRBV7-2,TRBJ1-1,CASSSGFAEAFF,TGTGCCAGCAGCTCGGGATTCGCTGAAGCTTTCTTT
-,-,TRBV7-9,TRBJ2-1,CASSSLGEQFF,TGTGCCAGCAGCTCCCTCGGTGAGCAGTTCTTC
TRBD1,-,TRBV28,TRBJ2-7,CASSPTGSTEQYF,TGTGCCAGCAGTCCGACAGGGAGTACAGAGCAGTACTTC
TRBD1,-,TRBV4-3,TRBJ2-1,CASSQTPRGPESYNEQFF,TGCGCCAGCAGCCAAACCCCCAGGGGGCCGGAGTCCTACAATGAGCAGTTCTTC
TRBD1,few,TRBV11-2,TRBJ2-5,CASSFGSGQGVVKTQYF,TGTGCCAGCAGCTTCGGGTCAGGGCAGGGGGTGGTCAAGACCCAGTACTTC
TRBD1,-,TRBV7-9,TRBJ2-2,CASSPWTGPTGELFF,TGTGCCAGCAGCCCCTGGACAGGGCCCACCGGGGAGCTGTTTTTT
-,-,TRBV2,TRBJ1-1,CASSEALRGSGAEAFF,TGTGCCAGCAGTGAAGCGCTTCGGGGGAGCGGGGCTGAAGCTTTCTTT
TRBD1,-,TRBV7-9,TRBJ1-2,CASSFGTADYGYTF,TGTGCCAGCAGCTTCGGGACAGCCGACTATGGCTACACCTTC
-,-,TRBV20-1,TRBJ2-5,CSYRNRETQYF,TGCAGCTACAGGAATAGGGAGACCCAGTACTTC
TRBD1,-,TRBV6-5,TRBJ2-3,CASTGTGADTQYF,TGTGCCAGCACGGGGACAGGGGCAGATACGCAGTATTTT
-,-,TRBV4-1,TRBJ2-1,CASSGTFNSYNEQFF,TGCGCCAGCAGCGGGACTTTCAACTCCTACAATGAGCAGTTCTTC
TRBD1,few,TRBV10-3,TRBJ1-1,CANSRTGEAEAFF,TGTGCCAACTCGAGGACAGGGGAGGCTGAAGCTTTCTTT
-,-,TRBV20-1,TRBJ2-1,CSPRGYNEQFF,TGCAGTCCCAGGGGCTACAATGAGCAGTTCTTC
-,few,TRBV5-1,TRBJ1-6,CASSFGSGGSSPLHF,TGCGCCAGCAGCTTTGGATCGGGGGGTAGTTCACCCCTCCACTTT
-,-,TRBV10-3,TRBJ2-2,CAISGLTGGTGELFF,TGTGCCATCAGTGGACTGACAGGTGGCACCGGGGAGCTGTTTTTT
-,-,TRBV29-1,TRBJ1-2,CSVAVGREGYTF,TGCAGCGTTGCGGTTGGTCGAGAGGGCTACACCTTC
-,-,TRBV18,TRBJ1-1,CASSPPVAALEAFF,TGTGCCAGCTCACCACCCGTCGCGGCATTAGAAGCTTTCTTT
-,-,TRBV9,TRBJ2-7,CASSPPAGAYEQYF,TGTGCCAGCAGCCCCCCCGCCGGAGCCTACGAGCAGTACTTC
TRBD2,-,TRBV18,TRBJ2-7,CASFSGSSPYEQYF,TGTGCCAGCTTTAGCGGGAGTAGCCCCTACGAGCAGTACTTC
-,-,TRBV15,TRBJ1-1,CATSYGAGMNTEAFF,TGTGCCACCAGCTATGGGGCAGGTATGAACACTGAAGCTTTCTTT
-,-,TRBV6-1,TRBJ1-2,CASSLDRYYGYTF,TGTGCCAGCAGTTTAGACAGATACTATGGCTACACCTTC
TRBD2,-,TRBV5-1,TRBJ2-5,CASSSLTSGSQETQYF,TGCGCCAGCAGTTCCTTGACTAGCGGGTCCCAAGAGACCCAGTACTTC